These 8 T cell receptor beta chains share one sample of origin, sequenced in a study of shared clonotypes between healthy human individuals. Repertoires were generated with immunoSEQ multiplex PCR, while TCRdb's copy carries only in-frame clones and drops some. The table has more than 2,000,000 clones, 90% to 95% seen once; the top ten hold around 0.4%. The sample consisted of naive CD4+ T cells from PBMCs. Documented subset: CD45RA+ positively selected. These TCRs come from a man aged 18 to 30 in good health. Some clones in this sample may be carry-over from other donors' samples.

J is TRBJ1-1 and V is TRBV5-1; a possible D gene is TRBD1 (6 bases). The CDR3 is 15 residues long. The V gene lost 2 bases and the J gene lost 1 base, with 12 bases spanning the gap. From germline, CDR1 is SGHRS and CDR2 YFSETQ. DNA for the CDR3: TGCGCCAGCAGCTTCGGTCGGGGGCGGAACACTGAAGCTTTCTTT. It is translated as CASSFGRGRNTEAFF.

The rearrangement joins TRBV5-6 to TRBJ2-1, with 8 bases lining up with TRBD1. The CDR3 length is 14 residues. CDR1 and CDR2 (germline): SGHDT, YYEEEE. With V trimmed by 4 bases and J by 3 bases, 3 bases remained unmatched. The CDR3 nucleotides are TGTGCCAGCAGCACCGGACAGGGCTACAATGAGCAGTTCTTC. This translates into CASSTGQGYNEQFF. The full variable domain, with the rest looked up from reference TRBV5-6 and TRBJ2-1, is DAGVTQSPTHLIKTRGQQVTLRCSPKSGHDTVSWYQQALGQGPQFIFQYYEEEERQRGNFPDRFSGHQFPNYSSELNVNALLLGDSALYLCASSTGQGYNEQFFGPGTRLTVL.

V and J are TRBV15 and TRBJ1-3; perhaps TRBD1 as D (6 bases). Germline CDR1 and CDR2: LNHNV and YYDKDF (reference sequence). The CDR3 runs to 14 residues. V was pared by 4 bases and J by 4 bases, with 11 bases between. The chain's CDR3 is CATSIGTPGNTIYF. The CDR3 nucleotides read TGTGCCACCAGCATCGGGACACCCGGAAACACCATATATTTT.

The rearrangement joins TRBV5-1 to TRBJ2-1; TRBD2 is a possible D gene (6 bases). The CDR3 is 19 residues long. Germline lookup yields CDR1 SGHRS and CDR2 YFSETQ. With 4 bases removed from V and 0 bases from J, the gap between germline ends came to 23 bases. The CDR3 region has the DNA TGCGCCAGCAGCCGCGGGACCTCCGGGTACCTGCTCTCCTACAATGAGCAGTTCTTC. It encodes CASSRGTSGYLLSYNEQFF.

The rearrangement links TRBV30 to TRBJ2-1; D is perhaps TRBD2 (5 bases). Germline CDR1 GTSNPN, CDR2 SVGIG (reference sequence). CDR3 length: 19 residues. With 2 bases removed from V and 8 bases from J, the gap between germline ends came to 31 bases. CDR3 residues: CAWSPRWRVGPPDRDEQFF. CDR3 sequence (DNA): TGTGCCTGGAGTCCCAGGTGGCGGGTGGGTCCCCCGGATCGGGATGAGCAGTTCTTC.

Comments on this clone: Other DNA sequences within the sample encode an identical CDR3. The chain links TRBV6-6 to TRBJ1-1; 7 nucleotides align to TRBD1. The V gene end was trimmed by 8 bases and the J gene end by 7 bases; junction bases not matched to a gene: 7. CDR3 size: 12 residues. Looked up from germline, CDR1 is MNHNY and CDR2 is SVGAGI (reference sequence). The CDR3 loop is CASALGTVEAFF. The CDR3 nucleotides are TGTGCCAGCGCCTTGGGGACAGTTGAAGCTTTCTTT.

The chain couples TRBV6-5 to TRBJ2-1; D perhaps matches TRBD2 (5 bases). The germline V and J ends were trimmed by 0 bases and 8 bases, with 8 bases remaining between them. Per the germline V gene, CDR1 is MNHEY and CDR2 is SVGAGI. This CDR3 comprises 13 residues. The chain's CDR3 is CASSYSLGDEQFF. In DNA, the CDR3 is TGTGCCAGCAGTTACTCGTTGGGAGATGAGCAGTTCTTC.

The chain couples TRBV6-5 to TRBJ1-5; 9 bases line up with TRBD1. Germline V gives CDR1 MNHEY, CDR2 SVGAGI. This CDR3 is 14 amino acids long. The J segment lost 6 bases and the V segment lost 2 bases, leaving 2 bases of the junction unmatched. CDR3 sequence reads: CASSYTGGGQPQHF. In DNA form, the CDR3 reads TGTGCCAGCAGTTACACAGGGGGCGGTCAGCCCCAGCATTTT.